The clone carrying this T cell receptor (beta chain) counts as medium-sized (0.01 to 0.1%). These data are taken from a study of CD8 T cells in ankylosing spondylitis. This CDR3 spans 12 amino acids. CDR1 and CDR2 (germline): SGHVS, FQNEAQ. V was pared by 9 bases and J by 6 bases, with 13 bases between. In TCRdb, the 5' RACE reads were re-called with MiXCR into one record per CDR3 protein. The table includes roughly 38,000 distinct CDR3 sequences, about 3% detected once. Source material: blood, either unsorted or a sorted T cell fraction (not recorded which). This sequence joins TRBV7-8 and TRBJ2-3, with D perhaps TRBD2 (5 bases). This clonotype was obtained from a male donor with ankylosing spondylitis or in good health (not recorded which). This CDR3 reads CASPDFGDTQYF. The CDR3 nucleotides read TGTGCCAGTCCGGACTTTGGGGATACGCAGTATTTT.